A single sample gave rise to the 2 T cell receptor beta chains below, sequenced in a study of glioma-infiltrating T cells. The iRepertoire nested amplicon-rescue multiplex PCR amplified TCR alpha and beta CDR3s from RNA. TCRdb ran MiXCR on the multiplex PCR reads and lists one entry per CDR3 protein. Here the sample spans approximately 15,000 distinct CDR3 sequences, 58% being singletons. The specimen sequenced was glioma tissue, nonneoplastic brain tissue, or PBMCs (not recorded which). Receptor source: a human donor with low-grade glioma or glioblastoma, undergoing nonglioma brain surgery, or in good health (not recorded which).

CDR3 sequence (DNA): TGTGCCAGCAGCCCCGGGAGCTACAATGAGCAGTTCTTC. Residues: CASSPGSYNEQFF. The rearrangement joins TRBV6-1 to TRBJ2-1, with a tentative D call TRBD2 (6 bases). The V and J ends lost 6 bases and 3 bases respectively, with 9 bases between them. The CDR3 runs to 13 residues. CDR1 is MNHNS, CDR2 SASEGT, per germline.

Here the CDR3 reads CASSWGGQGTYEQYF. In DNA form, the CDR3 reads TGTGCCAGCAGTTGGGGGGGACAGGGTACCTACGAGCAGTACTTC. This chain uses TRBV6-2 or TRBV6-3 with TRBJ2-7; 9 bases line up with TRBD1. The V gene's germline CDR1 is MNHEY and CDR2 SVGEGT. The ends lost 4 bases at V and 2 bases at J; junction bases unmatched: 6. The CDR3 is made up of 15 amino acids.